A single sample gave rise to the 17 T cell receptor beta chains below, sequenced in a study of OX40 agonist ivuxolimab in advanced cancers. Assay used: immunoSEQ multiplex PCR; TCRdb lists only in-frame clones, some missing. Here the sample spans about 79,000 clones, approximately 85% being singletons. This specimen consisted of CD4+ or CD8+ T cells sorted from blood, obtained in a trial of the OX40 agonist ivuxolimab. The receptor source for this set is an adult with an advanced solid tumor such as melanoma, head and neck, liver or kidney cancer.

The V gene is TRBV11-2, the J gene TRBJ1-2, with D uncertain. Germline CDR1 is SGHAT and CDR2 is FQNNGV. Between the trimmed V and J ends, which lost 3 bases and 7 bases, there was a span of 9 bases. The CDR3 totals 12 residues. The CDR3 DNA is TGTGCCAGCAGCTTCGGGGATCTTGGCTACACCTTC. It translates to CASSFGDLGYTF.

CDR3 sequence reads: CASSLAGGSYEQYF. The CDR3 region has the DNA TGCGCCAGCAGTTTAGCGGGAGGCTCCTACGAGCAGTACTTC. V gene TRBV4-3 combines with J gene TRBJ2-7; TRBD2 agrees at 10 bases. This CDR3 has 14 residues. V gave up 6 bases and J gave up 0 bases; unmatched junction bases: 2. CDR1 is LGHNA and CDR2 is YSLEER in the germline V gene.

The chain couples TRBV5-1 to TRBJ2-7, with 10 bases identical to TRBD2. Germline CDR1 is SGHRS and CDR2 is YFSETQ. CDR3 length equals 14 residues. V lost 4 bases, J lost 3 bases, and 4 bases stayed unmatched. CDR3 loop: CASSGLAGGYEQYF. Written as DNA, the CDR3 is TGCGCCAGCAGCGGGTTAGCGGGAGGCTACGAGCAGTACTTC.

The chain couples TRBV2 to TRBJ2-1; a possible D gene is TRBD2 (6 bases). V dropped 6 bases and J dropped 2 bases, with 11 bases sitting between them. Per the germline V gene, CDR1 is SNHLY and CDR2 is FYNNEI. CDR3 length: 14 residues. The CDR3 DNA reads TGTGCCAGCAGCGGGGGACTGGCCTACAATGAGCAGTTCTTC. This sequence encodes CASSGGLAYNEQFF.

The chain has TRBV4-2 and TRBJ2-7; 8 bases are a match to TRBD2. Germline V CDR1 and CDR2: LGHNA, YNFKEQ. This CDR3 has 17 amino acids. With 0 bases clipped from V and 7 bases from J, the junction kept 14 bases outside the gene matches. CDR3 in DNA: TGTGCCAGCAGCCAAGATCTGGCCCTCGGACTAGCTGGGGAGCAGTACTTC. Its translation is CASSQDLALGLAGEQYF.

The rearrangement uses TRBV6-1 and TRBJ2-7, with 8 positions matching TRBD1. CDR1 MNHNS and CDR2 SASEGT come from the germline V gene. This CDR3 is 14 amino acids long. V shed 6 bases, J shed 6 bases, and the junction held 10 bases outside the gene matches. The CDR3 DNA reads TGTGCCAGCAGGTACAGGGGGACTGACGGCGAGCAGTACTTC. Amino acid sequence: CASRYRGTDGEQYF.

CDR3 in amino acids: CASSLSMGGEQYF. CDR3 in DNA: TGTGCCAGCAGCCTTAGCATGGGGGGTGAGCAGTACTTC. V and J are TRBV7-3 and TRBJ2-7, with D possibly being TRBD2 (6 bases). Trimming removed 5 bases at V and 7 bases at J, with 15 bases between. Germline-derived CDR1 and CDR2 are SGHTA and FQGTGA. CDR3 length: 13 amino acids. Drawing the rest from reference TRBV7-3 and TRBJ2-7, the complete variable domain is GAGVSQTPSNKVTEKGKYVELRCDPISGHTALYWYRQSLGQGPEFLIYFQGTGAADDSGLPNDRFFAVRPEGSVSTLKIQRTERGDSAVYLCASSLSMGGEQYFGPGTRLTVT.

This clone was seen just once. The V call is TRBV7-8, the J call TRBJ2-3; no clear D. CDR1 SGHVS and CDR2 FQNEAQ come from the germline V gene. V lost 3 bases, J lost 2 bases, and 6 bases lay in between. There are 13 residues in the CDR3. The CDR3 region is CASSFPSTDTQYF. The CDR3 DNA sequence: TGTGCCAGCAGCTTCCCTTCCACAGATACGCAGTATTTT.

The chain carries TRBV5-4 and TRBJ2-3; perhaps TRBD2 as D (6 bases). Trimming removed 4 bases from V and 1 base from J, with 16 bases in between. Germline-derived CDR1 and CDR2 are SGHNT and YYREEE (reference sequence). This CDR3 has 16 residues. CDR3 nucleotide sequence: TGTGCCAGCAGCAAGTTCGGAGCGGGTGGCACAGATACGCAGTATTTT. Amino acid sequence: CASSKFGAGGTDTQYF.

The genes are TRBV5-1 and TRBJ1-3; 11 nucleotides match TRBD1. CDR3 length equals 16 residues. Germline V CDR1 and CDR2: SGHRS, YFSETQ. V dropped 4 bases and J dropped 4; count of bases not matched to a gene: 7. In nucleotides, the CDR3 is TGCGCCAGCAGCCCCGGGACAGGGGGTACAGGAAACACCATATATTTT. As protein: CASSPGTGGTGNTIYF.

The genes are TRBV5-6 and TRBJ2-3; TRBD2 matches 14 bases. CDR3 length: 17 amino acids. J gave up 3 bases and V 2 bases, and 5 bases lay outside the gene matches. Germline assignment: CDR1 SGHDT and CDR2 YYEEEE. DNA of the CDR3: TGTGCCAGCAGCTTACGACTAGCGGGAGGGCCTACAGATACGCAGTATTTT. Amino acid sequence: CASSLRLAGGPTDTQYF. Drawing the rest from reference TRBV5-6 and TRBJ2-3, the complete variable domain is DAGVTQSPTHLIKTRGQQVTLRCSPKSGHDTVSWYQQALGQGPQFIFQYYEEEERQRGNFPDRFSGHQFPNYSSELNVNALLLGDSALYLCASSLRLAGGPTDTQYFGPGTRLTVL.

The chain uses TRBV7-9 and TRBJ1-4; 7 bases line up with TRBD1. Trimming at V came to 2 bases and at J to 13 bases, leaving 4 bases not matched to a gene. The CDR3 contains 12 residues. Germline loops: CDR1 SEHNR, CDR2 FQNEAQ (reference sequence). The CDR3 sequence: CASSLPGQRLFF. CDR3 in DNA: TGTGCCAGCAGCTTACCGGGACAGAGACTGTTTTTT.

The chain couples TRBV28 to TRBJ1-5, with D possibly being TRBD1 (5 bases). The CDR3 sequence is 15 residues long. Germline V lookup: CDR1 MDHEN, CDR2 SYDVKM. The V and J ends lost 3 bases and 2 bases respectively, with 11 bases between them. The CDR3 DNA follows: TGTGCCAGCAGTTTCATTCAGGGAGGCAATCAGCCCCAGCATTTT. Residues: CASSFIQGGNQPQHF.

The chain employs TRBV28 and TRBJ1-5, with no clear D. The CDR3 is 12 residues long. Germline-derived CDR1 and CDR2 are MDHEN and SYDVKM. Trimming left V 2 bases short and J 6 bases short, with 5 bases between. The CDR3 nucleotides read TGTGCCAGCAGTTTAGTCCTTCAGCCCCAGCATTTT. It translates to CASSLVLQPQHF.

This clone was detected once. The chain carries TRBV5-4 and TRBJ2-2, with TRBD1 matching 9 bases. J was trimmed by 4 bases and V by 4 bases; bases with no gene match: 8. There are 16 residues in the CDR3. Looked up from germline, CDR1 is SGHNT and CDR2 is YYREEE (reference sequence). The CDR3, as DNA: TGTGCCAGCAGCCGGACGGGACAGGGAATCACCGGGGAGCTGTTTTTT. Amino acids: CASSRTGQGITGELFF.

V usage is TRBV28 and J usage is TRBJ1-2; D not resolved. There are 13 residues in the CDR3. Per germline, CDR1 MDHEN and CDR2 SYDVKM. The V end lost 5 bases, the J end lost 4 bases, and 11 bases lay between the germline ends. DNA for the CDR3: TGTGCCAGCAGTACCGGCCCAGCCTATGGCTACACCTTC. Residues: CASSTGPAYGYTF.

The rearrangement uses TRBV7-3 and TRBJ2-1; D might be TRBD2 (6 bases). CDR3 length equals 16 residues. Trimming cost V 5 bases and J 4 bases, with 18 bases left between them. Per the germline V gene, CDR1 is SGHTA and CDR2 is FQGTGA. The CDR3 region is CASSPSRDSRYNEQFF. The DNA for the CDR3 is TGTGCCAGCAGCCCCTCCCGGGACTCCCGATACAATGAGCAGTTCTTC.